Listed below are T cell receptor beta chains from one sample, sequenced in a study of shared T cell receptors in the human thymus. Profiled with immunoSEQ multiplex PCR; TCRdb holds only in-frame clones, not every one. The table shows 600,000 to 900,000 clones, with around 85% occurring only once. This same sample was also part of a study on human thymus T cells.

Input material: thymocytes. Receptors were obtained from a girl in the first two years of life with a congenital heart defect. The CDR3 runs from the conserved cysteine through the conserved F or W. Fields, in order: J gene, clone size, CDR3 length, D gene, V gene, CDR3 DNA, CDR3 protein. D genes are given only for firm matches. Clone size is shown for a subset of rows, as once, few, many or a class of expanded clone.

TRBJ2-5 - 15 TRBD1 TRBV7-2 TGTGCCAGCAGCGAACGGGACAGGGAAGAAGAGACCCAGTACTTC CASSERDREEETQYF
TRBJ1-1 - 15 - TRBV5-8 TGTGCCAGCAGTCCTACCCCAGACTGGCACGCTGAAGCTTTCTTT CASSPTPDWHAEAFF
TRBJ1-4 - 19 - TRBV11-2 TGTGCCAGCAGCGCCCCGCGGGGGCAGGCGCTTGCAACTAATGAAAAACTGTTTTTT CASSAPRGQALATNEKLFF
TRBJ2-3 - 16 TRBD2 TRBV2 TGTGCCAGCAGGGCCTTGGGGCTAGCGGCTCCAGATACGCAGTATTTT CASRALGLAAPDTQYF
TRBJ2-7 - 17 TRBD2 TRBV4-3 TGCGCCAGCAGCCAAGCGGGGGCTAGCGGGACGACCTACGAGCAGTACTTC CASSQAGASGTTYEQYF
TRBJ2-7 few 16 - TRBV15 TGTGCCACCAGCAGAGAGCCGATTTGCGCTTCCTACGAGCAGTACTTC CATSREPICASYEQYF
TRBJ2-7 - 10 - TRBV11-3 TGTGCCAGCAATACCTACGAGCAGTACTTC CASNTYEQYF
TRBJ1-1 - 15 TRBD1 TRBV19 TGTGCCAGTAGTGCGAATCAGGGGGTGGACACTGAAGCTTTCTTT CASSANQGVDTEAFF
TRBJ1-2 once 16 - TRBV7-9 TGTGCCAGCATTTCTCTTCGTAGGAAGGGGCCCTATGGCTACACCTTC CASISLRRKGPYGYTF
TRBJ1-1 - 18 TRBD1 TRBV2 TGTGCCAGCAGTGCGGGACAGGGGGAAGTTGATGTGGGCACTGAAGCTTTCTTT CASSAGQGEVDVGTEAFF
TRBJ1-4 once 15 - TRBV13 TGTGCCAGCAGCTTAGGCCCACGACAGAATGAAAAACTGTTTTTT CASSLGPRQNEKLFF
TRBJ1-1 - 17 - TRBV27 TGTGCCAGCAGTTTATCGGGGGAGGGGTCCGAGAACACTGAAGCTTTCTTT CASSLSGEGSENTEAFF
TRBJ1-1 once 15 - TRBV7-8 TGTGCCAGCAGCCCGAGACAGGCTCGGCTCCGTGAAGCTTTCTTT CASSPRQARLREAFF
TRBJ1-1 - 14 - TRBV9 TGTGCCAGCAGCGTAGACGGGATGAACACTGAAGCTTTCTTT CASSVDGMNTEAFF
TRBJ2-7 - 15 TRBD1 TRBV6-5 TGTGCCAGCAGAAAGACCGGGACAGGGGTTGCCGAGCAGTACTTC CASRKTGTGVAEQYF
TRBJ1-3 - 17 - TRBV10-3 TGTGCCATCAGTGAGTCGAAGGGGCCCTCACCCGGAAACACCATATATTTT CAISESKGPSPGNTIYF
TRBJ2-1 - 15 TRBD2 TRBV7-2 TGTGCCAGCAGCTTTAGCGGGAACTCCTACAATGAGCAGTTCTTC CASSFSGNSYNEQFF
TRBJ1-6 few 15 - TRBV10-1 TGCGCCAGCAGTCTCCGACAAACCCTATCTTCACCCCTCCACTTT CASSLRQTLSSPLHF
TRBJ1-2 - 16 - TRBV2 TGTGCCAGCAGTGATAAAGGGACTGGTGATAACTATGGCTACACCTTC CASSDKGTGDNYGYTF
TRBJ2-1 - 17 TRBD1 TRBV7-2 TGTGCCAGCAGCGTTGGAGTCGGGGACAGGGGACTCAATGAGCAGTTCTTC CASSVGVGDRGLNEQFF
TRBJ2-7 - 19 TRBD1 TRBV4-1 TGCGCCAGCAGCCAAGATGTACAGGGACAGGGGGCGAGGGCCTACGAGCAGTACTTC CASSQDVQGQGARAYEQYF